These T cell receptor beta chains were read from a single sample in a study of blood T cell repertoires in COVID-19. Clones were read by immunoSEQ multiplex PCR, and TCRdb kept only the in-frame ones, dropping some. The sample records approximately 200,000 clones, approximately 87% being singletons. Specimen: peripheral blood. Receptors were obtained from a woman aged 45-59 years with acute or convalescent COVID-19. Both conserved end residues are part of each CDR3. D genes are given only for firm matches. Clone size is shown for a subset of rows, as once, few, many or a class of expanded clone.

j_call	clone_size	d_call	v_call	cdr3_aa	cdr3_nt
TRBJ1-5	-	-	TRBV19	CASSWVTGNQPQHF	TGTGCCAGTAGTTGGGTCACAGGGAATCAGCCCCAGCATTTT
TRBJ2-1	-	-	TRBV7-9	CASSLGETPNEQFF	TGTGCCAGCAGCTTAGGGGAGACCCCCAATGAGCAGTTCTTC
TRBJ1-2	-	TRBD1	TRBV29-1	CSVFTGTGLPNYGYTF	TGCAGCGTTTTTACCGGGACAGGGCTTCCTAACTATGGCTACACCTTC
TRBJ2-7	-	TRBD1	TRBV6-5	CASSHTGTGGYEQYF	TGTGCCAGCAGCCACACCGGGACAGGGGGTTACGAGCAGTACTTC
TRBJ2-3	-	-	TRBV24-1	CATSDFLDTQYF	TGTGCCACCAGTGATTTTCTCGATACGCAGTATTTT
TRBJ2-2	-	TRBD2	TRBV4-2	CASSPRASGTGELFF	TGTGCCAGCAGCCCGAGGGCTAGCGGCACCGGGGAGCTGTTTTTT
TRBJ1-1	-	TRBD1	TRBV29-1	CSGTGGSAEAFF	TGCAGCGGTACAGGGGGAAGCGCTGAAGCTTTCTTT
TRBJ2-5	-	TRBD2	TRBV7-2	CASSSGLAETQYF	TGTGCCAGCAGCTCGGGACTAGCGGAGACCCAGTACTTC
TRBJ2-1	once	TRBD2	TRBV11-3	CASSRVAGANNEQFF	TGTGCCAGCAGCCGAGTAGCGGGGGCCAACAATGAGCAGTTCTTC
TRBJ1-2	-	-	TRBV4-1	CASSQEGQAYYGYTF	TGCGCCAGCAGCCAAGAGGGCCAGGCCTACTATGGCTACACCTTC
TRBJ1-3	-	-	TRBV7-2	CASVRDTIYF	TGTGCCAGCGTCAGGGACACCATATATTTT
TRBJ2-7	few	TRBD2	TRBV4-1	CASSQPLTGTSGLGQYF	TGCGCCAGCAGCCAACCTCTCACCGGGACTAGCGGGTTAGGGCAGTACTTC
TRBJ2-7	-	-	TRBV9	CASSVRLGGEQYF	TGTGCCAGCAGCGTAAGACTGGGGGGCGAGCAGTACTTC
TRBJ1-2	-	-	TRBV29-1	CSVERPAGYTF	TGCAGCGTTGAACGGCCAGCGGGCTACACCTTC
TRBJ2-7	-	TRBD2	TRBV6-2/TRBV6-3	CASSPGLLYEQYF	TGTGCCAGCAGCCCGGGACTACTTTACGAGCAGTACTTC
TRBJ2-1	few	TRBD2	TRBV7-2	CASSFSGGARNNEQFF	TGTGCCAGCAGCTTCAGCGGGGGGGCCAGAAACAATGAGCAGTTCTTC
TRBJ2-3	-	-	TRBV24-1	CATSDATVHTDTQYF	TGTGCCACCAGTGATGCGACAGTACACACAGATACGCAGTATTTT
TRBJ2-1	-	TRBD2	TRBV20-1	CSASRGLAGSSYNEQFF	TGCAGTGCTAGTCGAGGACTAGCGGGGAGCTCCTACAATGAGCAGTTCTTC
TRBJ2-2	-	TRBD2	TRBV27	CASSYLGTSGGKAGELFF	TGTGCCAGCAGTTACCTAGGGACTAGCGGGGGGAAGGCCGGGGAGCTGTTTTTT
TRBJ1-5	-	TRBD1	TRBV11-3	CASSMGQEENSNQPQHF	TGTGCCAGCAGCATGGGACAGGAGGAAAATAGCAATCAGCCCCAGCATTTT
TRBJ2-1	-	TRBD2	TRBV7-9	CASSPRTSGGGEQFF	TGTGCCAGCAGCCCCCGGACTAGCGGAGGGGGTGAGCAGTTCTTC
TRBJ2-7	-	-	TRBV21-1	CASSKTGPEGLASGRPPYEQYF	TGTGCCAGCAGCAAAACGGGGCCGGAGGGATTGGCTAGCGGGAGACCGCCCTACGAGCAGTACTTC
TRBJ1-2	-	TRBD1	TRBV24-1	CATSDPGTGDYGYTF	TGTGCCACCAGTGATCCCGGGACAGGGGACTATGGCTACACCTTC
TRBJ1-1	-	-	TRBV11-2	CASSPRGGGMNTEAFF	TGTGCCAGCAGCCCCAGGGGTGGGGGAATGAACACTGAAGCTTTCTTT
TRBJ2-7	-	TRBD2	TRBV3-1/TRBV3-2	CASSRSGASYEQYF	TGTGCCAGCAGCCGGAGCGGGGCCTCCTACGAGCAGTACTTC
TRBJ2-5	-	TRBD2	TRBV6-2/TRBV6-3	CASSFPFRGGRETQYF	TGTGCCAGCAGTTTTCCCTTCCGGGGGGGACGAGAGACCCAGTACTTC
TRBJ1-2	-	TRBD1	TRBV20-1	CSAREWQGDTF	TGCAGTGCTAGAGAATGGCAGGGGGACACCTTC
TRBJ2-7	-	-	TRBV13	CASSLGVLGEQYF	TGTGCCAGCAGCTTAGGGGTCCTAGGAGAGCAGTACTTC
TRBJ2-3	once	TRBD2	TRBV7-8	CASSLAPAGSTDTQYF	TGTGCCAGCAGCTTAGCCCCAGCGGGAAGCACAGATACGCAGTATTTT
TRBJ1-2	-	-	TRBV6-4	CASSDSDSISDYTF	TGTGCCAGCAGTGACTCGGACTCGATAAGTGACTACACCTTC
TRBJ1-2	-	-	TRBV19	CASRDSFTNYGYTF	TGTGCCAGTAGGGACAGCTTCACTAACTATGGCTACACCTTC
TRBJ1-1	-	-	TRBV6-5	CASSSTQTHTEAFF	TGTGCCAGCAGTTCGACACAGACCCACACTGAAGCTTTCTTT
TRBJ1-2	-	-	TRBV6-2/TRBV6-3	CASSYSNRVNGYTF	TGTGCCAGCAGTTACTCGAACAGGGTGAATGGCTACACCTTC
TRBJ2-6	-	-	TRBV6-5	CASSPTRSGANVLTF	TGTGCCAGCAGTCCCACACGCTCTGGGGCCAACGTCCTGACTTTC
TRBJ2-3	-	-	TRBV24-1	CATSPAVTDTQYF	TGTGCCACCAGTCCGGCGGTCACAGATACGCAGTATTTT
TRBJ2-3	-	-	TRBV5-1	CASRSREYVDTQYF	TGCGCCAGCAGAAGCCGGGAGTATGTCGATACGCAGTATTTT
TRBJ1-5	-	-	TRBV7-2	CASSEQVSNQPQHF	TGTGCCAGCAGCGAACAGGTTAGCAATCAGCCCCAGCATTTT
TRBJ2-3	-	-	TRBV19	CASSIVAGGSPDTQYF	TGTGCCAGTAGTATAGTGGCAGGAGGGTCCCCAGATACGCAGTATTTT
TRBJ1-6	-	-	TRBV6-5	CASRGLAWDSPLHF	TGTGCCAGCAGGGGACTCGCGTGGGATTCACCCCTCCACTTT
TRBJ2-7	-	TRBD2	TRBV7-2	CASSSGLAYEQYF	TGTGCCAGCAGCAGCGGACTAGCCTACGAGCAGTACTTC
TRBJ2-1	-	-	TRBV19	CASSILFNGDWQFF	TGTGCCAGTAGTATTCTTTTTAATGGGGACTGGCAGTTCTTC
TRBJ2-7	-	-	TRBV19	CASSDSAVYEQYF	TGTGCCAGTAGCGACAGTGCCGTCTACGAGCAGTACTTC
TRBJ2-3	-	TRBD2	TRBV27	CASSPLGGPTDTQYF	TGTGCCAGCAGTCCCCTGGGAGGGCCCACAGATACGCAGTATTTT
TRBJ2-1	-	TRBD2	TRBV3-1/TRBV3-2	CASSPRSLAGVKEQFF	TGTGCCAGCAGCCCCCGGTCCCTAGCGGGAGTCAAGGAGCAGTTCTTC
TRBJ2-3	-	-	TRBV11-2	CASSPGSRYSTDTQYF	TGTGCCAGCAGCCCAGGGTCCAGGTATAGCACAGATACGCAGTATTTT
TRBJ1-5	-	TRBD1	TRBV10-3	CAISDADRAQPQHF	TGTGCCATCAGTGACGCCGACAGGGCCCAGCCCCAGCATTTT
TRBJ1-2	-	-	TRBV29-1	CSAGGKAYGYTF	TGCAGCGCTGGGGGGAAAGCATATGGCTACACCTTC